This TCR beta chain was retrieved from a study of blood T cell repertoires in COVID-19. Study at large: The samples span acute and convalescent COVID-19 from the United States, Italy and Spain. Sources were T cells, B-cell-depleted T cells, or PBMCs; the material itself was cDNA or gDNA.

The age range of participants was about 18 to 100 years, with residence in about two dozen US areas. Clinical history reported by participants formed the basis on which cohorts were assigned. The CDR3 has 13 amino acids. Germline V gene sequence: CDR1 SNHLY, CDR2 FYNNEI. Trimming cost V 1 base and J 5 bases, with 8 bases left between them. Sequencing used immunoSEQ multiplex PCR; TCRdb keeps in-frame clones, though not all of them. The data contain roughly 330,000 clones, around nine tenths of them singletons. The chain joins TRBV2 to TRBJ1-1, with TRBD1 as a possible D gene (5 bases). The receptor was isolated from a woman aged 30 to 39 who had recovered from COVID-19. The specimen sequenced was PBMCs or T cells enriched from blood (not recorded which). The CDR3 protein is CASSEGGWTEAFF. For the CDR3, the DNA is TGTGCCAGCAGTGAAGGGGGCTGGACTGAAGCTTTCTTT.